Each of the 22 T cell receptor beta chains below was sequenced from the same sample in a study of cytomegalovirus exposure and HLA in healthy donors. This PCR relied on a set of 60 Vbeta primers and 13 Jbeta primers. Sequencing was performed with immunoSEQ multiplex PCR; in TCRdb, only in-frame clones are kept and a portion is missing. This sample's clone table lists 60,000 to 80,000 clones. What was sequenced was PBMCs. These receptors all come from a boy aged 5-17 years in good health and CMV-seronegative.

V and J are TRBV5-4 and TRBJ1-1; no clear D gene. CDR1 and CDR2 from the germline V gene are SGHNT and YYREEE (reference sequence). Trimming removed 5 bases at V and 1 base at J, with 9 bases between. This CDR3 is 13 amino acids long. The chain's CDR3 is CASSYRGNTEAFF. CDR3 DNA sequence: TGTGCCAGCAGTTACCGAGGGAACACTGAAGCTTTCTTT.

This chain connects TRBV6-5 to TRBJ2-1, with 13 bases that match TRBD2. The V and J ends lost 5 bases and 9 bases, in that order; junction bases with no gene match: 7. There are 15 residues in the CDR3. Germline lookup yields CDR1 MNHEY and CDR2 SVGAGI. The CDR3 nucleotides are TGTGCCAGCAGTCCGACTAGCGGGAGGAAAGGTGAGCAGTTCTTC. Residues: CASSPTSGRKGEQFF.

The V gene is TRBV30, the J gene TRBJ1-1; D unclear. Germline loops: CDR1 GTSNPN, CDR2 SVGIG (reference sequence). Trimming stripped 2 bases from V and 1 base from J, with 5 bases between. The CDR3 consists of 12 residues. This CDR3 is CAWSTRNTEAFF. The CDR3 region has the DNA TGTGCCTGGAGTACGAGGAACACTGAAGCTTTCTTT.

The chain combines TRBV9 with TRBJ1-4; TRBD1 might be the D (5 bases). The CDR3 is 14 residues long. V lost 5 bases and J 4 bases, leaving 12 bases between the germline ends. Germline V gene data show CDR1 as SGDLS and CDR2 as YYNGEE. CDR3 bases: TGTGCCAGCAGTTCCGGGGGAGATAATGAAAAACTGTTTTTT. Encoded protein: CASSSGGDNEKLFF.

In regard to this clone: One end of the junction varies from germline; a read error may be responsible. The V gene is TRBV7-2, the J gene TRBJ2-1, with 13 bases matching TRBD2. CDR3 length: 19 amino acids. Germline V gene sequence: CDR1 SGHTA, CDR2 FQGNSA. In nucleotides, the CDR3 is TGTGCCAGCAGCGGCGGACTAGCGGGAGCAGTAAGCTCCGACAATGAGCAGTTCTTC. Protein: CASSGGLAGAVSSDNEQFF.

V gene TRBV10-3 combines with J gene TRBJ2-7; D is perhaps TRBD2 (6 bases). The length of the CDR3 is 14 residues. Germline CDR1 is ENHRY and CDR2 is SYGVKD. Trimming left V 4 bases short and J 0 bases short, with 10 bases between. The CDR3 loop reads CAISGTTSSYEQYF. Written as DNA, the CDR3 is TGTGCCATCAGTGGGACTACGAGCTCCTACGAGCAGTACTTC.

The chain has TRBV29-1 and TRBJ1-2; D possibly corresponds to TRBD1 (5 bases). The CDR3 runs 11 residues. V lost 4 bases to trimming and J lost 8 bases, with 11 bases between them. Germline V gene lookup returns CDR1 SQVTM and CDR2 ANQGSEA. CDR3 DNA: TGCAGCGTTGGTTCAGGGTACGGCTACACCTTC. Its translation is CSVGSGYGYTF.

The chain links TRBV9 to TRBJ2-6; D uncertain. Germline V gene sequence: CDR1 SGDLS, CDR2 YYNGEE. This CDR3 is built from 16 residues. The V gene lost 0 bases and the J gene lost 0 bases, with 7 bases spanning the gap. This chain's CDR3 is CASSVDDTSGANVLTF. For the CDR3, the DNA is TGTGCCAGCAGCGTAGACGACACCTCTGGGGCCAACGTCCTGACTTTC.

The chain employs TRBV4-2 and TRBJ2-1; 13 bases match TRBD2. Per germline, CDR1 LGHNA and CDR2 YNFKEQ. V lost 4 bases to trimming and J lost 6 bases; unmatched junction nucleotides: 3. The CDR3 is 15 amino acids. Here the CDR3 DNA reads TGTGCCAGCAGCCCGGGACTAGCGGGGATCAATGAGCAGTTCTTC. Translation: CASSPGLAGINEQFF.

The V gene is TRBV29-1, the J gene TRBJ2-2; D gene unclear. V lost 4 bases and J 0 bases, leaving 9 bases between the germline ends. The germline V gene encodes CDR1 SQVTM and CDR2 ANQGSEA. The CDR3 totals 14 residues. CDR3 DNA sequence: TGCAGCGTTGGGCTGCATACGAACACCGGGGAGCTGTTTTTT. Translation: CSVGLHTNTGELFF.

V and J are TRBV5-6 and TRBJ1-3; D perhaps matches TRBD1 (5 bases). V was trimmed by 0 bases and J by 2 bases, leaving 9 bases between them. The germline V gene encodes CDR1 SGHDT and CDR2 YYEEEE. This CDR3 comprises 15 residues. The CDR3 coding sequence is TGTGCCAGCAGCTTGGGGGGCAGAACTGGAAACACCATATATTTT. It codes for CASSLGGRTGNTIYF. Full variable domain (missing parts from reference TRBV5-6 and TRBJ1-3): DAGVTQSPTHLIKTRGQQVTLRCSPKSGHDTVSWYQQALGQGPQFIFQYYEEEERQRGNFPDRFSGHQFPNYSSELNVNALLLGDSALYLCASSLGGRTGNTIYFGEGSWLTVV.

The chain couples TRBV7-2 to TRBJ1-1; no reliable D call. Trimming removed 5 bases at V and 6 bases at J, with 13 bases between. Germline loops: CDR1 SGHTA, CDR2 FQGNSA. The CDR3 loop spans 13 amino acids. The CDR3 loop is CASSGGGLSEAFF. The CDR3 region has the DNA TGTGCCAGCAGCGGTGGAGGACTTTCTGAAGCTTTCTTT.

The CDR3 sequence is CASSDGLDSYGYTF. CDR3 nucleotides: TGTGCCAGCAGTGACGGTCTGGACTCCTATGGCTACACCTTC. V usage is TRBV6-1 and J usage is TRBJ1-2; D unresolved. Trimming shortened V by 3 bases and J by 4 bases, and 12 bases separated the two germline ends. Germline CDR1 and CDR2: MNHNS and SASEGT. The CDR3 covers 14 residues.

The chain has TRBV4-2 and TRBJ2-1, with TRBD2 matching 11 bases. CDR3 length: 15 amino acids. Per the germline V gene, CDR1 is LGHNA and CDR2 is YNFKEQ. Trimming at V came to 3 bases and at J to 4 bases, leaving 2 bases not matched to a gene. Here the CDR3 DNA reads TGTGCCAGCAGCCAGGGACTAGCGGTTTACAATGAGCAGTTCTTC. Its protein is CASSQGLAVYNEQFF.

The chain combines TRBV2 with TRBJ2-7; TRBD1 is a possible D gene (6 bases). The V end lost 3 bases, the J end lost 5 bases, and 17 bases lay between the germline ends. This CDR3 contains 15 residues. Germline V gene lookup returns CDR1 SNHLY and CDR2 FYNNEI. The CDR3 loop reads CASSEGRGVINEQYF. For the CDR3, the DNA is TGTGCCAGCAGTGAGGGCAGGGGCGTAATTAACGAGCAGTACTTC.

The chain couples TRBV2 to TRBJ1-2, with D perhaps TRBD1 (6 bases). The CDR3 loop spans 14 amino acids. Trimming removed 0 bases at V and 7 bases at J, with 12 bases between. In germline, CDR1 is SNHLY, CDR2 FYNNEI. In nucleotides, the CDR3 is TGTGCCAGCAGTGAAGCGCGACAGGCGGGTGGCTACACCTTC. This codes for CASSEARQAGGYTF. Filled out from reference TRBV2 and TRBJ1-2, the complete variable domain reads EPEVTQTPSHQVTQMGQEVILRCVPISNHLYFYWYRQILGQKVEFLVSFYNNEISEKSEIFDDQFSVERPDGSNFTLKIRSTKLEDSAMYFCASSEARQAGGYTFGSGTRLTVV.

This chain connects TRBV30 to TRBJ2-7, with D possibly being TRBD2 (6 bases). This CDR3 is built from 12 residues. Trimming took off 5 bases at V and 2 bases at J, with 10 bases between the two ends. Germline CDR1 and CDR2: GTSNPN and SVGIG (reference sequence). The chain's CDR3 is CAWRRGAYEQYF. For the CDR3, the DNA is TGTGCCTGGCGGAGGGGTGCCTACGAGCAGTACTTC.

The chain uses TRBV7-9 and TRBJ2-5; D is unresolved. V was trimmed by 2 bases and J by 5 bases, leaving 12 bases between them. Germline CDR1 reads SEHNR; CDR2 reads FQNEAQ (reference sequence). This CDR3 has 14 residues. CDR3 in DNA: TGTGCCAGCAGCTTAATGAGTGGTGCTGAGACCCAGTACTTC. Amino acid sequence: CASSLMSGAETQYF.

The chain combines TRBV6-4 with TRBJ1-1; 11 nucleotides line up with TRBD1. Germline V gene lookup returns CDR1 MRHNA and CDR2 SNTAGT. The CDR3 is 18 residues long. V shed 2 bases and J 0 bases; nucleotides not matched to a gene: 8. The CDR3 sequence: CASSDMGQGGPMNTEAFF. CDR3 bases: TGTGCCAGCAGTGACATGGGACAGGGGGGACCCATGAACACTGAAGCTTTCTTT.

J is TRBJ1-3 and V is TRBV5-1; D not resolved. V lost 2 bases and J lost 4, with 10 bases in between. Germline CDR1 SGHRS, CDR2 YFSETQ. This CDR3 has 14 amino acids. For the CDR3, the DNA is TGCGCCAGCAGCTTAAATAGCGGAGGAAACACCATATATTTT. Encoded protein: CASSLNSGGNTIYF.

In DNA, the CDR3 is TGTGCCAGCAGCCCCTCCACAGGGAACAATGAGCAGTTCTTC. Translated: CASSPSTGNNEQFF. The rearrangement links TRBV7-9 to TRBJ2-1, with D perhaps TRBD1 (6 bases). The CDR3 is made up of 14 amino acids. Trimming cost V 5 bases and J 5 bases, with 13 bases left between them. Germline V gene sequence: CDR1 SEHNR, CDR2 FQNEAQ (reference sequence).

This chain joins TRBV6-1 and TRBJ2-5; 9 bases are a match to TRBD2. The CDR3 contains 15 residues. Germline-derived CDR1 and CDR2 are MNHNS and SASEGT. V lost 6 bases to trimming and J lost 1 base; unmatched junction nucleotides: 6. Here the CDR3 DNA reads TGTGCCAGCAGCGATCATAGCGGGAGCCAAGAGACCCAGTACTTC. It encodes CASSDHSGSQETQYF.